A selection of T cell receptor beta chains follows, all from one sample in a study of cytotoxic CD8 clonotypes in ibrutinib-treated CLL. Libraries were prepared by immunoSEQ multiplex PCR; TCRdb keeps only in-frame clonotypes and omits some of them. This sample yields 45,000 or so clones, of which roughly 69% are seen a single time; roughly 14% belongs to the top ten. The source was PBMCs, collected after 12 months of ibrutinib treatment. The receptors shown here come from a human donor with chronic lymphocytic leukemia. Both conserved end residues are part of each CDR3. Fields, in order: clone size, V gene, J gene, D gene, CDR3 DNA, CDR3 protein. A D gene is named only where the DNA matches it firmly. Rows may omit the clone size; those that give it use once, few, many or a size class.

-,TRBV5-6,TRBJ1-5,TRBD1,TGTGCCAGCAGCTTCAACAGGGGAGGCCCCCAGCATTTT,CASSFNRGGPQHF
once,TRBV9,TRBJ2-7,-,TGTGCCAGCAGCCTATCGGGACGGCGGGACGAGCAGTACTTC,CASSLSGRRDEQYF
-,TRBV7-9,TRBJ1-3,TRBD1,TGTGCCAGCAGCTCCTATTCCGGACAGGGTCCAGGAAACACCATATATTTT,CASSSYSGQGPGNTIYF
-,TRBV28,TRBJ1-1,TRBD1,TGTGCCAGCCAAACAGGGGGGAAAATTAACACTGAAGCTTTCTTT,CASQTGGKINTEAFF
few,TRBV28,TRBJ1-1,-,TGTGCCAGCAGTGAAGTAGGTGGGGAAGCTTTCTTT,CASSEVGGEAFF
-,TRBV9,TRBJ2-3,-,TGTGCCAGCAGCCTGAGAGCGTATTCAGATACGCAGTATTTT,CASSLRAYSDTQYF
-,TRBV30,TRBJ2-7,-,TGTGCCTGGAAGTCGGTAAGCTCCTACGAGCAGTACTTC,CAWKSVSSYEQYF
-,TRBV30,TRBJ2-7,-,TGTGCCTGGAGTTCCCAATACGAGCAGTACTTC,CAWSSQYEQYF
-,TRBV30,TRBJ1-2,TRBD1,TGTGCCTGGGGCCGGCAGGGGGCGCGGTACTATGGCTACACCTTC,CAWGRQGARYYGYTF
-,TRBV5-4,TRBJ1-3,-,TGTGCCAGCAGCTTGTTTGGCCTACAGACCTCTGGAAACACCATATATTTT,CASSLFGLQTSGNTIYF
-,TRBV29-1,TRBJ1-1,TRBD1,TGCAGCGTTGAAGAGACAGGGGGCGTCCAGGCTTTCTTT,CSVEETGGVQAFF
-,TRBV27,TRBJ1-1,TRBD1,TGTGCCAGCAGTTCTCGGACAGGGGTTCAAATGAACACTGAAGCTTTCTTT,CASSSRTGVQMNTEAFF
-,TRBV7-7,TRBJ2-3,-,TGTGCCAGCAGCGCCGGAGGGGCAGATACGCAGTATTTT,CASSAGGADTQYF
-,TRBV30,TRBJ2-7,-,TGTGCCTGCCATGGGGGTTTTAGCTCCTACGAGCAGTACTTC,CACHGGFSSYEQYF
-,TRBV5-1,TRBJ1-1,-,TGCGCCAGCAGCTTGGTGGTGGAGAACACTGAAGCTTTCTTT,CASSLVVENTEAFF
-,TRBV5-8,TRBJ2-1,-,TGTGCCAGCAGTTTATATTACAATGAGCAGTTCTTC,CASSLYYNEQFF
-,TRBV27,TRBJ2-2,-,TGTGCCAGCAGACTCTTCACCGGGGAGCTGTTTTTT,CASRLFTGELFF
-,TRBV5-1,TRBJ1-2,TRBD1,TGCGCCAGCAGCTTGGCCGGACAGGGTGGAGATGGCTACACCTTC,CASSLAGQGGDGYTF
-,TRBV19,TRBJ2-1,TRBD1,TGTGCCAGTAGTATGCCGGACAGGCGTTACAATGAGCAGTTCTTC,CASSMPDRRYNEQFF
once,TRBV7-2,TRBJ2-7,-,TGCGCCAGCAGCCAAGCCGGGGATTTATCCTACGAGCAGTACTTC,CASSQAGDLSYEQYF
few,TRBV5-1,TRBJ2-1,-,TGCGCCAGCAGCGCATCCGGGACGACGGATGAGCAGTTCTTC,CASSASGTTDEQFF
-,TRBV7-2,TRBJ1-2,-,TGTGCCAGCAGCCCCGGATCCGTGGGAGCCAACTATGGCTACACCTTC,CASSPGSVGANYGYTF
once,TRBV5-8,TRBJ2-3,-,TGTGCCAGCAGCTTCACTAAGTTCGGGGATAACACAGATACGCAGTATTTT,CASSFTKFGDNTDTQYF
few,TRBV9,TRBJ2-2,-,TGTGCCAGCAGCGTAGGGAGTTCTACCGGGGAGCTGTTTTTT,CASSVGSSTGELFF
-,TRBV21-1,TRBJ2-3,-,TGTGCCAGCAGCCCCCCCAGGGATACGCAGTATTTT,CASSPPRDTQYF
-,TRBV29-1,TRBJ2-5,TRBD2,TGCAGCGTTGGCCTAGCGGGAGGGGTGGAGACCCAGTACTTC,CSVGLAGGVETQYF
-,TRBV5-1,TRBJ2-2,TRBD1,TGCGCCAGCAGCTTGGGTGGACAGGGAGATACCGGGGAGCTGTTTTTT,CASSLGGQGDTGELFF
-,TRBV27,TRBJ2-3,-,TGTGCCAGCAGTTTGTTTCCTCCTGGGATGAGCCAGGGGGAGGCAGATACGCAGTATTTT,CASSLFPPGMSQGEADTQYF
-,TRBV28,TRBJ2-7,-,TGTGCCAGCAGTGTAACCCCCCCCAACTCCTACGAGCAGTACTTC,CASSVTPPNSYEQYF
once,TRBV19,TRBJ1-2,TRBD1,TGTGCCAGTAGTATGACCGACAGGGGTTGGTCGGGCTATGGCTACACCTTC,CASSMTDRGWSGYGYTF
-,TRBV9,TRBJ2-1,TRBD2,TGTGCCAGCAGCGTAGCCGGCGGGAGCTCCTACAATGAGCAGTTCTTC,CASSVAGGSSYNEQFF
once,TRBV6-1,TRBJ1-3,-,TGTGCCAGCAGTCCAAGAGGGGAAGCTAGAAACACCATATATTTT,CASSPRGEARNTIYF